The clone carrying this TCR beta chain has only one observation. Its antigen remains unidentified. With 10-nucleotide random UMIs included, cDNA was synthesized by 5'RACE. TCRdb re-called the 5' RACE reads with MiXCR, one entry per CDR3 protein. The profile shows some 48,000 distinct CDR3 sequences, about a tenth of them singletons. The sample originates from a study of neurological immune-mediated disorders. Study-wide results and limits: None of the CDR3 amino acid sequences of expanded clones were shared across subjects, and this suggested private repertoires in all groups. In HTLV-1-associated myelopathy, TCR clonal expansion was greatest, and in multiple sclerosis it was least, below healthy controls.

The CDR3 is 15 amino acids. Trimming removed 0 bases at V and 3 bases at J, with 11 bases between. Germline values: CDR1 SGHKS, CDR2 YYEKEE (reference sequence). The receptor comes from a woman between 35 and 50 years old with HTLV-1-associated myelopathy (HAM/TSP). The specimen sequenced was PBMCs. V usage is TRBV5-5 and J usage is TRBJ2-3, with no clear D. The CDR3 nucleotides are TGTGCCAGCAGCTTGGAAGGACCGCGTACAGATACGCAGTATTTT. Its translation is CASSLEGPRTDTQYF.